This T cell receptor (beta chain) was profiled in a study of cytotoxic CD8 clonotypes in ibrutinib-treated CLL (dated by TCRdb to 2020 to 2023). A note on the overall study: In this cohort, more than 14 patients were treatment-naive and approximately ten were relapsed/refractory, while some 17 had unmutated IGHV. Longitudinal samples were available for about 30% of the roughly 90 trial participants. Cryopreserved peripheral blood mononuclear cells were collected at three points: before therapy, at response, and at either sustained remission or disease progression. On average, each sample yielded hundreds of thousands of productive templates and around 100,000 productive rearrangements. The response samples were drawn at a median of roughly eleven months into treatment, with a range of about 6 to 36 months. Responses were partial in roughly 24 patients and complete in 2; after median around 66 months follow-up, about 14 stayed in remission and 12 progressed. General study outcomes and caveats: Baseline clonality was found to be higher than that of age-matched healthy donors and was strongly correlated with circulating CD8+ T-cell counts. Lymph node repertoires were not examined, and the timing of sampling was not matched between patients in sustained remission and those whose disease progressed. Public clonotypes were rare and either contracted or stayed stable during treatment, and the rise in clonality at ibrutinib response reflected the expansion of private clonotypes. Clonality increased at ibrutinib response, stayed stable in sustained remission, and fell back toward baseline at progression.

Roughly 1.8 micrograms of genomic DNA were extracted from cryopreserved PBMCs for TCR beta library preparation. Longitudinal blood samples from CLL patients on ibrutinib monotherapy underwent high-throughput TCR beta sequencing. The patients took part in an open-label, single-center phase 2 trial of ibrutinib monotherapy. A MiSeq instrument was used for deep resolution sequencing, which targeted depths ranging from 1 in 1 million up to 1 in 200,000 T cells, with coverage averaging 10x for each clonotype. The immunoSEQ hsTCRB Kit was used to generate the TCR beta libraries. On the authors' methods: ImmunoSEQ Data Assistant and ImmunoSEQ Analyzer were used for data analysis, and V, D and J genes were assigned according to IMGT definitions. Clonality was computed as one minus normalized Shannon entropy of productive rearrangement frequencies, ranging from 0 to 1. Public clonotype analysis was restricted to overrepresented clonotypes comprising at least 0.05% of each patient's repertoire. About a dozen repertoires from age-matched healthy donors, obtained from immuneACCESS, served as clonality controls. TCRdb took this table from immuneACCESS and kept in-frame rearrangements with V and J called. Such tables lack part of the clones; where checked against another copy, unresolved V genes explain under half of the gap, and the rest is unexplained. The V and J calls and clone size come from that table; D and trimming were worked out from the DNA. The sample table records 30,000 or so clones; roughly 57% of these occur just once. Together, the top ten hold approximately 5% of the sample.

A note on this clone: Which antigen it targets is not known. Within one base of it there is no much larger clone, and no base qualities were kept.

The CDR3 runs 13 residues from the cysteine to the phenylalanine. Only CDR3 DNA is held: 39 bases, read in frame from base 1. CDR1 is given as SQVTM and CDR2 as ANQGSEA, both from the germline V gene. Clipping removes 5 bases from V and 7 bases from J, with 8 as the unmatched junction base count. The sample here was PBMCs, taken before ibrutinib treatment. The chain links TRBV29-1 with TRBJ2-4; a stretch of 7 junction bases matches TRBD1. The sequence came from a human donor with chronic lymphocytic leukemia. Here the CDR3 is given as CSVRQGGRNIQYF. The sequenced DNA: TGCAGCGTTAGACAGGGTGGACGCAACATTCAGTACTTC.